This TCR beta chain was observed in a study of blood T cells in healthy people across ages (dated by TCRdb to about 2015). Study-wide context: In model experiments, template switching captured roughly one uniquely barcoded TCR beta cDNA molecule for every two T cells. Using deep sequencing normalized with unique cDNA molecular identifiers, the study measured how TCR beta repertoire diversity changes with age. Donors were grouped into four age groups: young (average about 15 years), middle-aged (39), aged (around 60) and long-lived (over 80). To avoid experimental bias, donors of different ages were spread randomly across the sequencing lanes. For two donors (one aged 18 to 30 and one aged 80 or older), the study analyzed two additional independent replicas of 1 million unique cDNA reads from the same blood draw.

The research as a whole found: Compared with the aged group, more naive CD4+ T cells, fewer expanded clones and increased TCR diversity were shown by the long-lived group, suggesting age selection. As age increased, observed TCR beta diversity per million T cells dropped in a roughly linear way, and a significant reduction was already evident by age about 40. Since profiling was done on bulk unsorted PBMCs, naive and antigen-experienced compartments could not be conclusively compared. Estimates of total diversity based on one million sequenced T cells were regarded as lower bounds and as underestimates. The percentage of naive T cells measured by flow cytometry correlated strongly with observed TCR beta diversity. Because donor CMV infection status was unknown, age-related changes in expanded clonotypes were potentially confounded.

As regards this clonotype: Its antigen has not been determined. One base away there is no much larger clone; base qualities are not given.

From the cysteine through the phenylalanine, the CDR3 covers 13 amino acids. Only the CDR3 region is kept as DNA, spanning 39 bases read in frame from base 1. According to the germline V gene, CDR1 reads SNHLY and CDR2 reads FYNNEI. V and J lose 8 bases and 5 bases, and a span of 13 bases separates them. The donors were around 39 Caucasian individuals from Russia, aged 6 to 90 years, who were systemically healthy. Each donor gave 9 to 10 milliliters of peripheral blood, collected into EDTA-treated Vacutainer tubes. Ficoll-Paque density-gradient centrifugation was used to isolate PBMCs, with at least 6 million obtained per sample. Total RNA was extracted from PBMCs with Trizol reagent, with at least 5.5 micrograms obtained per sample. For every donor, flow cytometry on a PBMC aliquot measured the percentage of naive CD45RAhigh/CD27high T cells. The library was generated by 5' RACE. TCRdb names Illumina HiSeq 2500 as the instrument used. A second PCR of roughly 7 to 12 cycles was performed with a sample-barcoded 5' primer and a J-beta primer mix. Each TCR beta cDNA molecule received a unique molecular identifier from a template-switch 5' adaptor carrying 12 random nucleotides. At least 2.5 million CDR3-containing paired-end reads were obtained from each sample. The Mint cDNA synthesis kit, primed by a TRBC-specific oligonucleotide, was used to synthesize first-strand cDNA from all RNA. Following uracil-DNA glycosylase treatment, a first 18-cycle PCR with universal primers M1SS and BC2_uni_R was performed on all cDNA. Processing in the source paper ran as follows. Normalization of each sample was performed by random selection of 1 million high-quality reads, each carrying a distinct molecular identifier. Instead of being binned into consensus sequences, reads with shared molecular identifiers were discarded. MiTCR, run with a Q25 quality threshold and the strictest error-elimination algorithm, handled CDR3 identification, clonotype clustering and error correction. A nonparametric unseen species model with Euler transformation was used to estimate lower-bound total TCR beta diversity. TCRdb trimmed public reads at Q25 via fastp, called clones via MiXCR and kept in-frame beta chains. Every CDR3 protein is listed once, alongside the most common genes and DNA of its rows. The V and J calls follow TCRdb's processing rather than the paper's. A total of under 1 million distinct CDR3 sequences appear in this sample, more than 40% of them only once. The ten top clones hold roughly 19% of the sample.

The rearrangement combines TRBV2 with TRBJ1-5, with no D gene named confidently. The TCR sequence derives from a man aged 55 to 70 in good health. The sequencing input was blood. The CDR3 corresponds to CASSRQKYQPQHF. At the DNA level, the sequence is TGTGCCAGCTCCCGGCAGAAGTATCAGCCCCAGCATTTT.